This is a list of T cell receptor beta chains from one sample in a study of T cells after posttransplantation cyclophosphamide. Method: immunoSEQ multiplex PCR; TCRdb's copy keeps in-frame clones and lacks some. This record lists tens of thousands of clones, none seen once only, and the top ten clones contain approximately 3%. The sequenced sample consisted of PBMCs. Receptors originate from a woman aged 55 to 70 in good health, CMV-negative, and a related stem cell transplant donor. Each CDR3 is given with its conserved first and last residue. D genes are given only for firm matches. Rows give clone size only sometimes, using once, few, many, or a class for an expanded clone.

CDR3 protein: CASSRGGRSSEAFF; CDR3 DNA: TGTGCCAGCAGCCGGGGGGGGCGCTCAAGTGAAGCTTTCTTT; D gene: -; V gene: TRBV5-4; J gene: TRBJ1-1; clone size: many
CDR3 protein: CASSPTRLAAYEQYF; CDR3 DNA: TGTGCCAGCTCACCGACCCGACTAGCAGCCTACGAGCAGTACTTC; D gene: TRBD2; V gene: TRBV18; J gene: TRBJ2-7; clone size: many
CDR3 protein: CASSLPQEYNEQFF; CDR3 DNA: TGCGCCAGCAGCTTGCCCCAGGAATACAATGAGCAGTTCTTC; D gene: -; V gene: TRBV5-1; J gene: TRBJ2-1; clone size: many
CDR3 protein: CASSLIGRESGYTF; CDR3 DNA: TGTGCCAGCAGTTTAATAGGCAGGGAAAGTGGCTACACCTTC; D gene: -; V gene: TRBV27; J gene: TRBJ1-2; clone size: many
CDR3 protein: CASSYGGGSTDTQYF; CDR3 DNA: TGTGCCAGCAGTTACGGCGGGGGTAGCACAGATACGCAGTATTTT; D gene: TRBD2; V gene: TRBV6-6; J gene: TRBJ2-3; clone size: few
CDR3 protein: CASSPLTGTNEQFF; CDR3 DNA: TGTGCCAGCAGCCCCTTGACAGGGACCAATGAGCAGTTCTTC; D gene: TRBD1; V gene: TRBV6-2/TRBV6-3; J gene: TRBJ2-1; clone size: many
CDR3 protein: CATRVTGGTEAFF; CDR3 DNA: TGTGCCACCAGAGTCACAGGGGGCACTGAAGCTTTCTTT; D gene: TRBD1; V gene: TRBV24-1; J gene: TRBJ1-1; clone size: many
CDR3 protein: CASSPRGERTEAFF; CDR3 DNA: TGTGCCAGCAGCCCTCGGGGGGAGAGGACTGAAGCTTTCTTT; D gene: -; V gene: TRBV5-4; J gene: TRBJ1-1; clone size: many
CDR3 protein: CASSELGLEADTQYF; CDR3 DNA: TGTGCCAGCAGTGAATTGGGACTAGAAGCGGATACGCAGTATTTT; D gene: TRBD2; V gene: TRBV6-1; J gene: TRBJ2-3; clone size: many
CDR3 protein: CASSPNRGGIGTGELFF; CDR3 DNA: TGTGCCAGCAGCCCCAACAGGGGTGGTATCGGCACCGGGGAGCTGTTTTTT; D gene: TRBD1; V gene: TRBV5-6; J gene: TRBJ2-2; clone size: many
CDR3 protein: CASSVDSGGTGELFF; CDR3 DNA: TGTGCCAGCAGTGTCGACTCGGGGGGAACCGGGGAGCTGTTTTTT; D gene: TRBD2; V gene: TRBV6-2/TRBV6-3; J gene: TRBJ2-2; clone size: many
CDR3 protein: CASSSGLAGGPTGELFF; CDR3 DNA: TGTGCCAGCAGCTCCGGACTAGCGGGGGGGCCGACCGGGGAGCTGTTTTTT; D gene: TRBD2; V gene: TRBV7-6; J gene: TRBJ2-2; clone size: many
CDR3 protein: CASSFSGGADTQYF; CDR3 DNA: TGTGCCAGTAGTTTTAGCGGGGGGGCGGATACGCAGTATTTT; D gene: TRBD2; V gene: TRBV19; J gene: TRBJ2-3; clone size: few
CDR3 protein: CASSLWVVGDDGYTF; CDR3 DNA: TGTGCCAGCAGCTTGTGGGTCGTAGGGGATGATGGCTACACCTTC; D gene: -; V gene: TRBV5-4; J gene: TRBJ1-2; clone size: -
CDR3 protein: CASSPTGPPLNTEAFF; CDR3 DNA: TGTGCCAGCTCACCTACAGGGCCCCCACTGAACACTGAAGCTTTCTTT; D gene: -; V gene: TRBV18; J gene: TRBJ1-1; clone size: -
CDR3 protein: CASSEGRGPGETQYF; CDR3 DNA: TGTGCCAGCAGTGAAGGCAGGGGCCCTGGAGAGACCCAGTACTTC; D gene: -; V gene: TRBV2; J gene: TRBJ2-5; clone size: many
CDR3 protein: CASSYYRGTEAFF; CDR3 DNA: TGTGCCAGCAGTTACTATCGGGGGACTGAAGCTTTCTTT; D gene: -; V gene: TRBV6-6; J gene: TRBJ1-1; clone size: many
CDR3 protein: CASSANDRRQPQHF; CDR3 DNA: TGTGCCAGCAGCGCGAATGACAGGCGTCAGCCCCAGCATTTT; D gene: -; V gene: TRBV7-2; J gene: TRBJ1-5; clone size: many
CDR3 protein: CASSLPQFNEQFF; CDR3 DNA: TGTGCCAGCAGCTTGCCACAGTTCAATGAGCAGTTCTTC; D gene: -; V gene: TRBV5-4; J gene: TRBJ2-1; clone size: medium-sized
CDR3 protein: CASSAAQLTGELFF; CDR3 DNA: TGCGCCAGCAGTGCGGCACAGCTCACCGGGGAGCTGTTTTTT; D gene: -; V gene: TRBV10-1; J gene: TRBJ2-2; clone size: many
CDR3 protein: CASSRSNTGELFF; CDR3 DNA: TGTGCCAGTTCGCGTTCGAACACCGGGGAGCTGTTTTTT; D gene: -; V gene: TRBV9; J gene: TRBJ2-2; clone size: -
CDR3 protein: CASTYWDRYNSPLHF; CDR3 DNA: TGTGCCAGCACATATTGGGACAGATATAATTCACCCCTCCACTTT; D gene: TRBD1; V gene: TRBV5-5; J gene: TRBJ1-6; clone size: many
CDR3 protein: CASSPRTSGRVELF; CDR3 DNA: TGTGCCAGCAGTCCCAGGACTAGCGGGAGGGTAGAGCTCTTC; D gene: TRBD2; V gene: TRBV28; J gene: TRBJ2-1; clone size: many
CDR3 protein: CASSASGLRQNIQYF; CDR3 DNA: TGTGCCAGCAGCGCCTCGGGACTGAGACAAAACATTCAGTACTTC; D gene: -; V gene: TRBV9; J gene: TRBJ2-4; clone size: many
CDR3 protein: CASSQDWGGREKLFF; CDR3 DNA: TGCGCCAGCAGCCAAGATTGGGGGGGCCGGGAAAAACTGTTTTTT; D gene: -; V gene: TRBV4-3; J gene: TRBJ1-4; clone size: many
CDR3 protein: CAWNELQGARTEAFF; CDR3 DNA: TGTGCCTGGAACGAACTACAGGGGGCGAGGACTGAAGCTTTCTTT; D gene: TRBD1; V gene: TRBV30; J gene: TRBJ1-1; clone size: few
CDR3 protein: CASSLKRGNSNQPQHF; CDR3 DNA: TGTGCCAGCAGTTTGAAGCGGGGCAATAGCAATCAGCCCCAGCATTTT; D gene: -; V gene: TRBV28; J gene: TRBJ1-5; clone size: many
CDR3 protein: CASSPTMGANVLTF; CDR3 DNA: TGTGCCAGCAGTCCAACAATGGGGGCCAACGTCCTGACTTTC; D gene: -; V gene: TRBV27; J gene: TRBJ2-6; clone size: many
CDR3 protein: CASSYASENYEQYF; CDR3 DNA: TGTGCCAGCAGTTACGCTAGCGAAAACTACGAGCAGTACTTC; D gene: -; V gene: TRBV6-6; J gene: TRBJ2-7; clone size: many
CDR3 protein: CASSNERGAGELFF; CDR3 DNA: TGTGCCAGTAGTAACGAGCGGGGGGCCGGGGAGCTGTTTTTT; D gene: TRBD2; V gene: TRBV19; J gene: TRBJ2-2; clone size: many
CDR3 protein: CSAKTERRAF; CDR3 DNA: TGCAGTGCTAAGACCGAGCGTCGGGCCTTC; D gene: -; V gene: TRBV20-1; J gene: TRBJ1-2; clone size: few
CDR3 protein: CARYYTGGGNEQFF; CDR3 DNA: TGTGCCAGGTATTATACCGGGGGGGGGAATGAGCAGTTCTTC; D gene: TRBD2; V gene: TRBV9; J gene: TRBJ2-1; clone size: many
CDR3 protein: CASSFGTRDTDTQYF; CDR3 DNA: TGTGCCAGCAGTTTCGGGACTAGAGACACAGATACGCAGTATTTT; D gene: TRBD2; V gene: TRBV12-3/TRBV12-4; J gene: TRBJ2-3; clone size: many
CDR3 protein: CASSYSAGLEQYF; CDR3 DNA: TGTGCCAGCAGTTACTCAGCAGGGCTCGAGCAGTACTTC; D gene: -; V gene: TRBV6-2/TRBV6-3; J gene: TRBJ2-7; clone size: many
CDR3 protein: CASSIIANEKLFF; CDR3 DNA: TGTGCCAGCTCTATAATAGCTAATGAAAAACTGTTTTTT; D gene: -; V gene: TRBV2; J gene: TRBJ1-4; clone size: many
CDR3 protein: CAWSVARTTEAFF; CDR3 DNA: TGTGCCTGGAGTGTAGCCAGGACAACTGAAGCTTTCTTT; D gene: -; V gene: TRBV30; J gene: TRBJ1-1; clone size: few
CDR3 protein: CASSPPSLAGNKNIQYF; CDR3 DNA: TGTGCCAGCTCACCACCGTCACTAGCGGGGAACAAAAACATTCAGTACTTC; D gene: TRBD2; V gene: TRBV18; J gene: TRBJ2-4; clone size: many
CDR3 protein: CASTSQQAGELFF; CDR3 DNA: TGTGCCAGCACCTCCCAACAGGCCGGGGAGCTGTTTTTT; D gene: -; V gene: TRBV7-2; J gene: TRBJ2-2; clone size: many
CDR3 protein: CATGGGGGNTIYF; CDR3 DNA: TGTGCCACCGGGGGCGGGGGTGGAAACACCATATATTTT; D gene: -; V gene: TRBV6-5; J gene: TRBJ1-3; clone size: many
CDR3 protein: CASSVTGGEETQYF; CDR3 DNA: TGTGCCAGCAGCGTGACAGGGGGCGAAGAGACCCAGTACTTC; D gene: TRBD1; V gene: TRBV28; J gene: TRBJ2-5; clone size: few
CDR3 protein: CASSSASGIHNEQFF; CDR3 DNA: TGTGCCAGCAGCTCCGCTAGCGGGATACACAATGAGCAGTTCTTC; D gene: TRBD2; V gene: TRBV7-2; J gene: TRBJ2-1; clone size: many
CDR3 protein: CASSLGGTANQETQYF; CDR3 DNA: TGCGCCAGCAGCTTGGGTGGGACAGCAAACCAAGAGACCCAGTACTTC; D gene: TRBD1; V gene: TRBV5-1; J gene: TRBJ2-5; clone size: -
CDR3 protein: CSVEPGSSYGYTF; CDR3 DNA: TGCAGCGTTGAACCAGGTAGTAGCTATGGCTACACCTTC; D gene: -; V gene: TRBV29-1; J gene: TRBJ1-2; clone size: few